This T cell receptor beta chain was obtained from a study of memory CD4+ T cells and cytomegalovirus serostatus. Single viable CD3+CD4+CD8-CD45RO+ cells were sorted as the memory CD4+ T cells. Some clones are missing from TCRdb's copy, which holds only in-frame ones; the method was immunoSEQ multiplex PCR. This sample yields some 46,000 clones, of which over 70% are seen a single time; around 0.61% belongs to the top ten. This CDR3 region has 11 residues. The germline V gene encodes CDR1 MNHNS and CDR2 SASEGT. V was trimmed by 1 base and J by 10 bases, leaving 7 bases between them. Sample: memory CD4+ T cells from blood. The chain joins TRBV6-1 to TRBJ1-1; D unclear. The receptor was derived from an adult in good health and CMV-seronegative. The CDR3 loop reads CASSEEGAAFF. The CDR3 nucleotides are TGTGCCAGCAGTGAAGAGGGCGCAGCTTTCTTT.